These T cell receptor beta chains were read from a single sample in a study of blood T cell repertoires in COVID-19. TCRdb keeps only in-frame clones here, not all; method: immunoSEQ multiplex PCR. The repertoire has a few hundred thousand clones, 82% of them found once; the top ten carry roughly 8%. Sequences were obtained from peripheral blood. These receptors came from a woman older than 75 with COVID-19, enrolled during active disease. Both conserved end residues are part of each CDR3. A D gene is named only where the DNA matches it firmly. Not all rows give a size; the values are once, few, many and, for expanded clones, a class.

j_call: TRBJ2-2; v_call: TRBV28; d_call: -; clone_size: -; cdr3_aa: CASRRLLSLARAGELFF; cdr3_nt: TGTGCCAGCAGGCGTTTGCTCTCCCTCGCGAGGGCCGGGGAGCTGTTTTTT
j_call: TRBJ2-5; v_call: TRBV6-2/TRBV6-3; d_call: -; clone_size: -; cdr3_aa: CASSYGGGAGETQYF; cdr3_nt: TGTGCCAGCAGTTACGGTGGAGGGGCTGGGGAGACCCAGTACTTC
j_call: TRBJ2-1; v_call: TRBV7-3; d_call: TRBD2; clone_size: -; cdr3_aa: CASASGRAGNEQFF; cdr3_nt: TGTGCCAGCGCTAGCGGGAGGGCCGGCAATGAGCAGTTCTTC
j_call: TRBJ2-1; v_call: TRBV7-9; d_call: TRBD2; clone_size: -; cdr3_aa: CASSEREVADEQFF; cdr3_nt: TGTGCCAGCAGTGAGCGGGAGGTAGCCGATGAGCAGTTCTTC
j_call: TRBJ1-5; v_call: TRBV11-2; d_call: TRBD1; clone_size: -; cdr3_aa: CASSLDFRQGNNQPQHF; cdr3_nt: TGTGCCAGCAGCTTAGACTTTAGACAGGGCAACAATCAGCCCCAGCATTTT
j_call: TRBJ1-2; v_call: TRBV6-2/TRBV6-3; d_call: -; clone_size: -; cdr3_aa: CASSYKGANYGYTF; cdr3_nt: TGTGCCAGCAGTTACAAGGGGGCTAACTATGGCTACACCTTC
j_call: TRBJ2-7; v_call: TRBV6-6; d_call: -; clone_size: -; cdr3_aa: CASSSTLSPYEQYF; cdr3_nt: TGTGCCAGCAGTTCGACTCTCTCCCCTTACGAGCAGTACTTC
j_call: TRBJ1-1; v_call: TRBV28; d_call: TRBD1; clone_size: -; cdr3_aa: CASSLLPRGVTEAFF; cdr3_nt: TGTGCCAGCAGCCTCCTCCCCAGGGGGGTGACTGAAGCTTTCTTT
j_call: TRBJ2-7; v_call: TRBV30; d_call: TRBD1; clone_size: -; cdr3_aa: CAWSVDTGGEQYF; cdr3_nt: TGTGCCTGGAGTGTCGATACAGGGGGCGAGCAGTACTTC
j_call: TRBJ2-7; v_call: TRBV6-5; d_call: -; clone_size: -; cdr3_aa: CASSYSSTGSYEQYF; cdr3_nt: TGTGCCAGCAGTTACTCGAGTACCGGCTCCTACGAGCAGTACTTC
j_call: TRBJ2-5; v_call: TRBV7-8; d_call: TRBD1; clone_size: -; cdr3_aa: CASSSDRGGLGGETQYF; cdr3_nt: TGTGCCAGCAGCTCGGACAGGGGAGGTCTAGGTGGAGAGACCCAGTACTTC
j_call: TRBJ1-1; v_call: TRBV13; d_call: -; clone_size: -; cdr3_aa: CASTNQRVYTEAFF; cdr3_nt: TGTGCCAGCACCAACCAACGCGTCTACACTGAAGCTTTCTTT
j_call: TRBJ1-5; v_call: TRBV28; d_call: -; clone_size: few; cdr3_aa: CASSLFGGPQHF; cdr3_nt: TGTGCCAGCAGTTTATTCGGGGGGCCCCAGCATTTT
j_call: TRBJ1-2; v_call: TRBV18; d_call: -; clone_size: -; cdr3_aa: CASSPRKADGYTF; cdr3_nt: TGTGCCAGCTCACCACGAAAGGCGGATGGCTACACCTTC
j_call: TRBJ1-2; v_call: TRBV3-1/TRBV3-2; d_call: -; clone_size: few; cdr3_aa: CASSQQGHGYTF; cdr3_nt: TGTGCCAGCAGCCAACAGGGTCATGGCTACACCTTC
j_call: TRBJ2-2; v_call: TRBV7-8; d_call: TRBD2; clone_size: -; cdr3_aa: CASSSTSGGVPNTGELFF; cdr3_nt: TGTGCCAGCAGCTCAACTAGCGGGGGGGTTCCGAACACCGGGGAGCTGTTTTTT
j_call: TRBJ1-5; v_call: TRBV28; d_call: -; clone_size: -; cdr3_aa: CASRGGEGRRNQPQHF; cdr3_nt: TGTGCCAGCAGGGGGGGGGAAGGGAGAAGGAATCAGCCCCAGCATTTT
j_call: TRBJ1-2; v_call: TRBV6-1; d_call: TRBD1; clone_size: -; cdr3_aa: CASNRGDYGYTF; cdr3_nt: TGTGCCAGCAACAGGGGCGACTATGGCTACACCTTC
j_call: TRBJ1-1; v_call: TRBV7-9; d_call: -; clone_size: -; cdr3_aa: CASSAGFSSEAFF; cdr3_nt: TGTGCCAGCAGCGCCGGGTTTTCGTCTGAAGCTTTCTTT
j_call: TRBJ2-3; v_call: TRBV19; d_call: -; clone_size: -; cdr3_aa: CASSLPDSTDTQYF; cdr3_nt: TGTGCCAGTAGCCTCCCTGACTCCACAGATACGCAGTATTTT
j_call: TRBJ2-5; v_call: TRBV7-3; d_call: TRBD2; clone_size: -; cdr3_aa: CASSLRASGGQETQYF; cdr3_nt: TGTGCCAGCAGCTTACGGGCTAGCGGGGGCCAAGAGACCCAGTACTTC
j_call: TRBJ1-5; v_call: TRBV4-1; d_call: -; clone_size: -; cdr3_aa: CASSPQANSNQPQHF; cdr3_nt: TGCGCCAGCAGCCCACAGGCGAATAGCAATCAGCCCCAGCATTTT